Given below is one TCR beta chain in context. These data are taken from a study of control samples from healthy donors and cancer patients. Germline V gene sequence: CDR1 MNHEY, CDR2 SVGAGI. The CDR3 is 11 residues long. Trimming removed 2 bases from V and 5 bases from J, with 2 bases in between. The data were produced by immunoSEQ multiplex PCR, yet TCRdb's version contains in-frame clones alone and is incomplete. Of under 200,000 clones detected, roughly 94% appear once; the ten largest clones hold around 8.5%. The V gene is TRBV6-5, the J gene TRBJ2-3; D unresolved. This receptor was taken from a middle-aged woman in good health. Sequenced input: blood. The CDR3 sequence is CASSYIDTQYF. CDR3 DNA: TGTGCCAGCAGTTACATAGATACGCAGTATTTT.